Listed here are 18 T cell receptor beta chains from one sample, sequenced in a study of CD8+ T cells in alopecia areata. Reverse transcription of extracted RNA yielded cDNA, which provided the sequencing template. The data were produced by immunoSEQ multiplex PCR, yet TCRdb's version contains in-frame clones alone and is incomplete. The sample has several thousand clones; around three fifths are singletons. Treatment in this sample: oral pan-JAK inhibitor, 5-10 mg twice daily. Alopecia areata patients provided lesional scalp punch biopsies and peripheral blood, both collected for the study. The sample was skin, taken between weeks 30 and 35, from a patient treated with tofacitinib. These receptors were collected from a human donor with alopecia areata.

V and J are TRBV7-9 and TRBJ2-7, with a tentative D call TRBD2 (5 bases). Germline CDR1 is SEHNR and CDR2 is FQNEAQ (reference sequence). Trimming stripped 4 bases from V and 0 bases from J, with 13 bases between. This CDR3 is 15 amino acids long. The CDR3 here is CASSSGKVSSYEQYF. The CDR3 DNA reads TGTGCCAGCAGCTCGGGAAAGGTGAGCTCCTACGAGCAGTACTTC.

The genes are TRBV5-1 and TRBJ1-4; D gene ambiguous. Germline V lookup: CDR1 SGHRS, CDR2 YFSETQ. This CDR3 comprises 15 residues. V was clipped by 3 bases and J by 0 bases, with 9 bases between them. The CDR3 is CASSWAYATNEKLFF. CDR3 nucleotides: TGCGCCAGCAGCTGGGCCTATGCAACTAATGAAAAACTGTTTTTT.

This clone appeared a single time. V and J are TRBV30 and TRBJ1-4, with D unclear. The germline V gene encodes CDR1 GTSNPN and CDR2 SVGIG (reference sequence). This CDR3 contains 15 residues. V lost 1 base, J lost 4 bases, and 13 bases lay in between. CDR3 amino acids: CAWSDLLTYNEKLFF. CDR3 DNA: TGTGCCTGGAGTGACCTCCTGACATATAATGAAAAACTGTTTTTT.

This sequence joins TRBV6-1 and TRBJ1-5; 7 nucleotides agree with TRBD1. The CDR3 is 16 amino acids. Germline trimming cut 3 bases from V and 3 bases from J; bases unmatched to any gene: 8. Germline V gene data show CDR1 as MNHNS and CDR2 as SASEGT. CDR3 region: CASSDGGGLFNQPQHF. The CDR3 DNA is TGTGCCAGCAGTGACGGAGGGGGCCTATTCAATCAGCCCCAGCATTTT.

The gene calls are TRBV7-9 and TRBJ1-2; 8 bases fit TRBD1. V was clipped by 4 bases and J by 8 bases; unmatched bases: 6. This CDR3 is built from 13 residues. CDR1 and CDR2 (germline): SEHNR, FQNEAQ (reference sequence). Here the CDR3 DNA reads TGTGCCAGCAGCTGGGACAGGCTGGGGGGCTACACCTTC. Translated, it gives CASSWDRLGGYTF.

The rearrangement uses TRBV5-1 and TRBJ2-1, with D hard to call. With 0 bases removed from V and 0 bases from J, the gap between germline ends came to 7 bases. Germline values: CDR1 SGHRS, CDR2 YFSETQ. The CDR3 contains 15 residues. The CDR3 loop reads CASSLDTGSYNEQFF. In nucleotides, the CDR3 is TGCGCCAGCAGCTTGGACACGGGCTCCTACAATGAGCAGTTCTTC.

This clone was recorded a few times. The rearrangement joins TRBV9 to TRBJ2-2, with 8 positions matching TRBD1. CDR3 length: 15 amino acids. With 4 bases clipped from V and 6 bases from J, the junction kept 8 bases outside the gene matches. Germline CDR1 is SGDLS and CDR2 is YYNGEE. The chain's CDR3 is CASSTTPGGPGELFF. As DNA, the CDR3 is TGTGCCAGCAGCACCACCCCAGGGGGCCCCGGGGAGCTGTTTTTT.

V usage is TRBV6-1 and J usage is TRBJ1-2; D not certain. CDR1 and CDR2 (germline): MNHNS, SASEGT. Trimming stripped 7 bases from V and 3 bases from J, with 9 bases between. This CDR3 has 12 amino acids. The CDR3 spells CASKKGDYGYTF. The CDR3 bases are TGTGCCAGCAAGAAGGGCGACTATGGCTACACCTTC.

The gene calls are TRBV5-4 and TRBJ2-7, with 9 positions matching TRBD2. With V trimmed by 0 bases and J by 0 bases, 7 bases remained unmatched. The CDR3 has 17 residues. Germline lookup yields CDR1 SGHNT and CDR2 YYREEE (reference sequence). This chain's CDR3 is CASSLGLAGQSSYEQYF. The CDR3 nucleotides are TGTGCCAGCAGCTTGGGTCTAGCGGGACAGAGCTCCTACGAGCAGTACTTC.

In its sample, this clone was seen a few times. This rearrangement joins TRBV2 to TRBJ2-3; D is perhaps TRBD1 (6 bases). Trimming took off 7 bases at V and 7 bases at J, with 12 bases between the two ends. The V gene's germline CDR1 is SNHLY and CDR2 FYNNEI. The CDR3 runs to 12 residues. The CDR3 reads CASNQGPYTQYF. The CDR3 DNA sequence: TGTGCCAGCAACCAGGGGCCTTATACGCAGTATTTT.

The CDR3 region has the DNA TGTGCCAGCAGCTTAAGCGGGCTAAATTTGGGCAGGGGAAATCAGCCCCAGCATTTT. Translating gives CASSLSGLNLGRGNQPQHF. The chain links TRBV7-9 to TRBJ1-5, with D possibly being TRBD1 (6 bases). V lost 2 bases and J lost 4, with 24 bases in between. Germline CDR1 SEHNR, CDR2 FQNEAQ (reference sequence). The length of the CDR3 is 19 residues.

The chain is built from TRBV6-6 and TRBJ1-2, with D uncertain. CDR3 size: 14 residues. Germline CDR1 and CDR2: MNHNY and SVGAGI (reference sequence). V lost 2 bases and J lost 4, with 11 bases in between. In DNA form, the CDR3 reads TGTGCCAGCAGTTACGGGCAGGCAAGCTATGGCTACACCTTC. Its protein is CASSYGQASYGYTF.

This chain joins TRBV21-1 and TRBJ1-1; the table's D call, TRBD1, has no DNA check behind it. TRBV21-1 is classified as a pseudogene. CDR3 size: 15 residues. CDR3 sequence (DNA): TGTGCCAGCAGCAATGGACAGGGGCGGAACACTGAAGCTTTCTTT. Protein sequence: CASSNGQGRNTEAFF.

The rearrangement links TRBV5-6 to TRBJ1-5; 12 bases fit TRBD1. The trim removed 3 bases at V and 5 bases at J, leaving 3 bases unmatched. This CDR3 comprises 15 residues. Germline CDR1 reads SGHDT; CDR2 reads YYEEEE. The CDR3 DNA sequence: TGTGCCAGCAGCTCAAGGGACAGGGGGCATCAGCCCCAGCATTTT. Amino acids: CASSSRDRGHQPQHF.

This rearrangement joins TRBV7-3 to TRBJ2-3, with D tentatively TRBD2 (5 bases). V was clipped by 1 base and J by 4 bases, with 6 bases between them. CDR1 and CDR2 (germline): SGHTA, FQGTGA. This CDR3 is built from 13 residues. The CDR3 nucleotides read TGTGCCAGCAGCTTAATGGAGGCAGATACGCAGTATTTT. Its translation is CASSLMEADTQYF.

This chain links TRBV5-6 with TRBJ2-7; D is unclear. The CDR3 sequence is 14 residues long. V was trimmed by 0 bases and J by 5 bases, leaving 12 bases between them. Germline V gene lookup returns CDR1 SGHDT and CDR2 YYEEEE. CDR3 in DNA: TGTGCCAGCAGCTTGGAACCTGTGGTAAACGAGCAGTACTTC. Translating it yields CASSLEPVVNEQYF. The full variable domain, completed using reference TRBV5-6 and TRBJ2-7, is DAGVTQSPTHLIKTRGQQVTLRCSPKSGHDTVSWYQQALGQGPQFIFQYYEEEERQRGNFPDRFSGHQFPNYSSELNVNALLLGDSALYLCASSLEPVVNEQYFGPGTRLTVT.

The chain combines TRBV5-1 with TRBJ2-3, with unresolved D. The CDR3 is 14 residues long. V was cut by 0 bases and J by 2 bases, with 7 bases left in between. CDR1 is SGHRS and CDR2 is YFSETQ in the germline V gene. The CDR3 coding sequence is TGCGCCAGCAGCTTGGGGACCCTCACAGATACGCAGTATTTT. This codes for CASSLGTLTDTQYF.

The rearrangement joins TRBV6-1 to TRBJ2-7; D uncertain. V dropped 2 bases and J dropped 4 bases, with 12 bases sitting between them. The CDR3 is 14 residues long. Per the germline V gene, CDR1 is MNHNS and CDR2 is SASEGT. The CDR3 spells CASSEWAGSYEQYF. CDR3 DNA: TGTGCCAGCAGTGAATGGGCAGGCTCGTACGAGCAGTACTTC.